This TCR beta chain was recovered during a study of response to subunit inactivated influenza vaccine. The study, taken as a whole, reports: There was a suggestion from the authors that each seasonal influenza vaccination recruits few new T cells.

As for this clonotype: Its specificity is unknown.

TCRdb passed the RT-PCR reads through MiXCR, listing each CDR3 protein once. The sample gives about 780,000 distinct CDR3 sequences, about a fifth of which show up once; roughly a tenth is in the top ten. Germline CDR1 MNHNS, CDR2 SASEGT. This CDR3 region has 14 residues. Trimming shortened V by 4 bases and J by 7 bases, and 14 bases separated the two germline ends. The receptor's source is a man in his fifties or sixties who received an inactivated influenza vaccine. This specimen was PBMCs from blood, taken roughly 5 days after vaccination. This sequence joins TRBV6-1 and TRBJ1-5; TRBD1 is a possible D gene (5 bases). CDR3 nucleotides: TGTGCCAGCAGTGGCCCGGGGGGGACGCAGCCCCAGCATTTT. Protein product: CASSGPGGTQPQHF.